A single TCR beta chain is shown here with its context. This clonotype came up a few times. Its cognate antigen has yet to be identified. Per-base qualities were not stored, and no clone one base away is much larger. The V end loses 6 bases and the J end loses 4 bases, and a stretch of 12 bases separates them. As encoded in the germline V gene, CDR1 is MNHNS while CDR2 is SASEGT. The cysteine opens and the phenylalanine closes a CDR3 of 13 amino acids. Just CDR3 DNA is preserved here, 39 bases in frame from base 1. Library method: PCR. DNA from cultured CD4+ T cells underwent TCR sequencing with the Oncomine TCR Beta short-read assay at the Johns Hopkins FTIC core. Genomic DNA was extracted from the cultured CD4+ T cells with the QIAamp micro DNA kit. The Oncomine TCR Beta libraries from cultured CD4+ T cells were pooled using unique dual indexes and then sequenced on an Illumina iSeq 100. Under the source paper's analysis protocol: Non-productive sequences were removed, and CDR3s not starting with C, not ending with F or W, or shorter than 7 amino acids were discarded. The MANAFEST web application was used to identify antigen-specific clonotypes by comparing peptide-stimulated wells against reference wells and other culture wells. An FDR below 0.05, an odds ratio above 5, and a productive frequency above 0.1% in at least two of three replicate wells were required for clones to be considered positive. A clonotype was classed as cross-reactive if the clonotype showed significant expansion both in SARS-CoV-2 spike wells and in at least one common cold coronavirus spike condition. Similarity between CDR3 sequences was evaluated in R version 3.6.1 using Levenshtein distances (stringdist) and unrooted phylogenetic trees (ape). The public reads were reprocessed in TCRdb via fastp at Q25 and MiXCR, keeping in-frame beta chains. Entries that share a CDR3 protein sequence are merged under the most common genes and DNA. The V and J calls and clone size are TCRdb's, not the authors'. Here the sample has some 25,000 distinct CDR3 sequences; about 40% occur a single time. The ten largest clones add up to roughly a tenth of the sample.

The treatment or condition label, read with the paper, signifies: approximately 9-day PBMC culture with coronavirus spike peptide pools or control peptides (ViraFEST assay). The study used the ViraFEST assay, which expanded antigen-specific T cells with peptide pools and then identified expanded clonotypes by TCR sequencing. The positive SARS-CoV-2 PCR tests of the convalescent patients were dated from March to December 2020, before the Alpha, Beta and Delta variants emerged in the United States. Each well held some 2 million PBMCs cultured in IMDM containing approximately 5% human AB serum and roughly 10 IU/ml IL-2, with 10 ug/ml peptide pools added. On days 3 and 7, half of the culture medium was replaced with fresh IL-2-containing medium. After ten to eleven days of culture, CD4+ T cells were isolated by negative selection using the EasySep CD4+ T cell isolation kit. PBMCs were separated from whole blood using Ficoll-Paque Plus gradient centrifugation and then either used fresh or cryopreserved at -140C. Culture conditions were generally each tested in triplicate wells.

The data were taken from a study of vaccination and CD4 T cells after COVID-19 (dated 2022 in TCRdb). With respect to the entire study: Every convalescent patient had a positive nasal swab PCR test for SARS-CoV-2, with mild disease in 9 or 10 patients and severe disease in one. In the convalescent cohort there were six males and four females, among whom were two Hispanic individuals, seven Caucasians, two Asians and one multiracial person. Participants got two doses of the Pfizer-BioNTech BNT162b2 vaccine (n=8) or two doses of the Moderna mRNA-1273 vaccine (n=2). Post-COVID blood samples were collected from convalescent patients a median of around 100 days after diagnosis, with a range of about 30 to 161 days. Post-vaccine blood samples were collected a median of around 10 weeks after the second vaccine dose, ranging from about 12 to 250 days. Overlapping spike peptide pools from SARS-CoV-2 and from the common cold coronaviruses HCoV-NL63, HCoV-OC43 and HCoV-229E were used as culture stimuli. Control cultures used a CEFX viral epitope pool as positive control, an HIV-1 Nef peptide pool as negative control, or no peptide. In roughly eleven COVID-19 convalescent patients and a few infection-naive healthy vaccine recipients, the spike-specific CD4+ TCR repertoire before mRNA vaccination was compared with the repertoire after mRNA vaccination.

What the research found in general, with its limitations: Of the vaccine-specific clones found in convalescent patients, nearly all (304 of 307) were mono-reactive for SARS-CoV-2 spike instead of being cross-reactive with common cold coronaviruses. In convalescent patients, a median about 86% of post-vaccine SARS-CoV-2-reactive clones were detected only after vaccination, suggesting vaccine-specific priming. Only a relatively small number of convalescent patients were included in the study, and early timepoints following natural infection were not analyzed. An increase in the median number of SARS-CoV-2-reactive clonotypes from approximately 20 after infection to some 38 after vaccination was observed, but the change was not found to be significant.

The chain joins TRBV6-1 to TRBJ1-2; the D gene is unclear. Sequencing input: CD4+ T cells from blood, cultured in vitro. The clonotype comes from a human donor who had recovered from COVID-19. The bases are TGTGCCAGCAGCCCAGACGCGGGCTATGGCTACACCTTC. It codes for CASSPDAGYGYTF.